This record covers a single T cell receptor (beta chain). Its cognate antigen has yet to be identified. Base qualities are missing; no much larger clone stands one base away. The library was obtained by the immunoSEQ multiplex PCR assay. This is the immuneACCESS table as TCRdb keeps it, with only in-frame sequences that have V and J called. A part of the clones is gone; compared with another copy, unresolved V genes explain less than half, and the rest is unexplained. The sample records fewer than 100,000 clones, about 80% of which are singletons. Approximately 0.77% of the sample is in the top ten clones. V has 6 bases trimmed and J has 6 bases trimmed; junction bases matching no gene number 1. As encoded in the germline V gene, CDR1 is ENHRY while CDR2 is SYGVKD. The CDR3 goes from the cysteine to the phenylalanine over 13 residues. Just the 39-base CDR3 DNA is kept, in frame starting at base 1. This sample is part of a study of radiotherapy plus CTLA-4 blockade in lung cancer (dated by TCRdb to about 2018). Regarding the research as a whole: Among the enrolled patients, approximately 18% had an objective response, and about 29% reached disease control.

The study tested focal radiation therapy combined with CTLA-4 blockade (ipilimumab) in patients with chemo-refractory metastatic non-small-cell lung cancer. The full study reports these points: Early dynamic changes in blood T cell clones, together with increased serum interferon-beta after radiation, were reported as the strongest predictors of response. After treatment with radiotherapy and ipilimumab, TCR clones that originated in tumors expanded in peripheral blood.

The receptor's source is a human donor with non-small cell lung cancer who had stable disease on radiotherapy plus ipilimumab. This sample comprised peripheral blood, obtained from a patient treated with radiotherapy plus ipilimumab. This chain is built from TRBV10-3 and TRBJ2-1, with 11 bases matching TRBD2. This receptor carries the CDR3 CAISGLAGNEQFF. The nucleotides are TGTGCCATCAGCGGACTAGCGGGCAATGAGCAGTTCTTC.